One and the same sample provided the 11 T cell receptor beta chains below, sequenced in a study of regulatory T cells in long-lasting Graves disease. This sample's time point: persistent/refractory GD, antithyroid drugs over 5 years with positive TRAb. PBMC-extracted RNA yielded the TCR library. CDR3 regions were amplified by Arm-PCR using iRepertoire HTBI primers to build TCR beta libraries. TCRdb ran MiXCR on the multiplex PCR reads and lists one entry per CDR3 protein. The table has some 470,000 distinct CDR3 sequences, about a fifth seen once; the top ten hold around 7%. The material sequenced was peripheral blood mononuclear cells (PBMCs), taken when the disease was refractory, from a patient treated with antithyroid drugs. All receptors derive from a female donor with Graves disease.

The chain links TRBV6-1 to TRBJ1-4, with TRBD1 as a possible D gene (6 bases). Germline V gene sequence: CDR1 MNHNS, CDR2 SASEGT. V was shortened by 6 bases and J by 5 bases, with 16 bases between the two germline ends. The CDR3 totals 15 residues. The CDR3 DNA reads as TGTGCCAGCAGCTCTAGGGGGGAAGTCAATGAAAAACTGTTTTTT. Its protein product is CASSSRGEVNEKLFF.

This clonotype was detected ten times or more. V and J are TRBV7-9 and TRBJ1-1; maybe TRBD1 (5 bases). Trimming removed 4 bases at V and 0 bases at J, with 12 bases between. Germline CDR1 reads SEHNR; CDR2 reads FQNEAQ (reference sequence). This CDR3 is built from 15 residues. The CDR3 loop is CASSSGQGMNTEAFF. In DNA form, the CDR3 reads TGTGCCAGCAGCTCTGGCCAGGGCATGAACACTGAAGCTTTCTTT.

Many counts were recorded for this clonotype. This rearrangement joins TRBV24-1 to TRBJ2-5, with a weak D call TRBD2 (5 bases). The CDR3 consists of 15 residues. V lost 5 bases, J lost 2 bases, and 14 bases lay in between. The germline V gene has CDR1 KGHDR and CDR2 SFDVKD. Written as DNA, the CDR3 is TGTGCCACCAGTGGCTATCGACGGGGACAAGAGACCCAGTACTTC. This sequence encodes CATSGYRRGQETQYF.

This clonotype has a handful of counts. The CDR3 bases are TGTGCCAGCAGTTACTCGAAGCAAGCAACTGAAGCTTTCTTT. This gives the protein CASSYSKQATEAFF. The rearrangement uses TRBV6-2 or TRBV6-3 and TRBJ1-1; D unresolved. The germline V gene has CDR1 MNHEY and CDR2 SVGEGT. The CDR3 covers 14 residues. Trimming removed 0 bases at V and 5 bases at J, with 10 bases between.

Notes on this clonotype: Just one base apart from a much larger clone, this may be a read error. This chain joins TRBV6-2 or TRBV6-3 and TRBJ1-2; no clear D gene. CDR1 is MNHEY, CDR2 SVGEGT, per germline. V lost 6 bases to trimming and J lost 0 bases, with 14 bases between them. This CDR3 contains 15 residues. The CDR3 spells CASRPGVGANYGYTF. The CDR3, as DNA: TGTGCCAGCAGACCCGGGGTTGGGGCTAACTATGGCTACACCTTC.

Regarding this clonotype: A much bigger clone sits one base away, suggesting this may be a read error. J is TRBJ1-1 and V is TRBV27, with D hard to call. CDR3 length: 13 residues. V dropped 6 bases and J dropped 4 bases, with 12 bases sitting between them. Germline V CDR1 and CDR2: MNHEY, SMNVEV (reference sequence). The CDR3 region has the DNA TGTGCCAGCAGACCTAGGGAATCCACTGAAGCTTTCTTT. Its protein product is CASRPRESTEAFF.

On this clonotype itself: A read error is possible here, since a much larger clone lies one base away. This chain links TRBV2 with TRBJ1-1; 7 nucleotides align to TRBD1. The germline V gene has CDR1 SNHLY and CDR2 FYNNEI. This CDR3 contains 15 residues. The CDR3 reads CARSEEMGQHLEAFF. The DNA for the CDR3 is TGTGCCCGCAGTGAAGAAATGGGACAGCACCTTGAAGCTTTCTTT.

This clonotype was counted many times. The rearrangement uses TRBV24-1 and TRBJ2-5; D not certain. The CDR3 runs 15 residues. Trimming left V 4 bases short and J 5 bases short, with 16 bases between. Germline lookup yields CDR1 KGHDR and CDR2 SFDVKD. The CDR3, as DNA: TGTGCCACCAGTGACCATACAGACTCTACCGAGACCCAGTACTTC. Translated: CATSDHTDSTETQYF.

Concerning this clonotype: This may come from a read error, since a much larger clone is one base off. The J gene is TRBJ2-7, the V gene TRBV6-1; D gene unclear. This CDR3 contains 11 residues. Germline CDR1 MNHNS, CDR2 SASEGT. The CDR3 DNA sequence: TGTGCCAGCAGTCCAGGCTCCGAGCAGTGCTTC. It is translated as CASSPGSEQCF.

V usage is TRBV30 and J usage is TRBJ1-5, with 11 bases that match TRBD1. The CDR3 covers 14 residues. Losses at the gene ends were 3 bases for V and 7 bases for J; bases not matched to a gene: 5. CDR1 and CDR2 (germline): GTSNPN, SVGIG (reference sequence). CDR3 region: CAWSRGQGEQPQHF. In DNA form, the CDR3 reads TGTGCCTGGAGCCGGGGACAGGGGGAACAGCCCCAGCATTTT. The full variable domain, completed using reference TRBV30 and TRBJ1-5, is SQTIHQWPATLVQPVGSPLSLECTVEGTSNPNLYWYRQAAGRGLQLLFYSVGIGQISSEVPQNLSASRPQDRQFILSSKKLLLSDSGFYLCAWSRGQGEQPQHFGDGTRLSIL.

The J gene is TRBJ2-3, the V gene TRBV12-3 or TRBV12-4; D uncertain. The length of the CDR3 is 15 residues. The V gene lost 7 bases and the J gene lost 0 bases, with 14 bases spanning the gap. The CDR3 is CASTPSPPSTDTQYF. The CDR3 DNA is TGTGCCAGCACCCCTAGTCCGCCTAGCACAGATACGCAGTATTTT.